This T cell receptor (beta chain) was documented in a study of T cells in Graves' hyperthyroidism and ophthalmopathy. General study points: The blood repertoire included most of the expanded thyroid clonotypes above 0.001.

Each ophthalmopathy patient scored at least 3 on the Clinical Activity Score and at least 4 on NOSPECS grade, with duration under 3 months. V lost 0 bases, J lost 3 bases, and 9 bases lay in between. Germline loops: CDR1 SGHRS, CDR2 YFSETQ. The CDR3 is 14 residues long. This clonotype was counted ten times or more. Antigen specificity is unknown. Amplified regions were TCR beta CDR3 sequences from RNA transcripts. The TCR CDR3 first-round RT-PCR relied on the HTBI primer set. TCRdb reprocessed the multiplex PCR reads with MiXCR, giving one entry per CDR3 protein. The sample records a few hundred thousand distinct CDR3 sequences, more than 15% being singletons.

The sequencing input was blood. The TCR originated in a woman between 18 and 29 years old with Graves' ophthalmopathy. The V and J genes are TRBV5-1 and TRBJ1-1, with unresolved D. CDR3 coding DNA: TGCGCCAGCAGCTTGGGAACTTCGCACACTGAAGCTTTCTTT. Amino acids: CASSLGTSHTEAFF.